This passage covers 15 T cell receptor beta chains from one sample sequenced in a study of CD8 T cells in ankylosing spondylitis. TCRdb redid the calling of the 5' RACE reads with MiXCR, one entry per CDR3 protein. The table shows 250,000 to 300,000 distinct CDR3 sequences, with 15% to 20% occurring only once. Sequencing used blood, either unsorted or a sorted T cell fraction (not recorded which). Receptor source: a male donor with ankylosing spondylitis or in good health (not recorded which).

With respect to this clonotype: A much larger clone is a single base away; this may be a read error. CDR3 in amino acids: CASSGDGTEAFF. The CDR3 DNA sequence: TGCGCCAGCAGCGGCGACGGGACCGAAGCTTTCTTT. The gene calls are TRBV5-1 and TRBJ1-1; perhaps TRBD1 as D (5 bases). From germline, CDR1 is SGHRS and CDR2 YFSETQ. The CDR3 totals 12 residues. V was shortened by 4 bases and J by 8 bases, with 12 bases between the two germline ends.

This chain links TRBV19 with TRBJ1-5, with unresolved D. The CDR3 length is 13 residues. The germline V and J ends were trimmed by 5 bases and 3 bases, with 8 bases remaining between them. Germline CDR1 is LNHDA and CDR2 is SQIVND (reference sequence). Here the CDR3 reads CASSVTVNQPQHF. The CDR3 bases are TGTGCCAGTAGTGTAACAGTCAATCAGCCCCAGCATTTT.

CDR3 sequence reads: CATKRNTEAFF. The DNA for the CDR3 is TGTGCCACCAAAAGGAACACTGAAGCTTTCTTT. This chain uses TRBV12-3 or TRBV12-4 with TRBJ1-1; D gene ambiguous. Trimming cost V 10 bases and J 1 base, with 7 bases left between them. The CDR3 covers 11 residues.

This CDR3 is CSARGINRGNGNTIYF. The CDR3 DNA follows: TGCAGTGCTAGAGGGATTAACAGGGGCAATGGAAACACCATATATTTT. The chain is built from TRBV20-1 and TRBJ1-3; TRBD1 agrees at 7 bases. Germline assignment: CDR1 DFQATT and CDR2 SNEGSKA (reference sequence). V lost 1 base to trimming and J lost 3 bases; unmatched junction nucleotides: 9. The CDR3 runs to 16 residues.

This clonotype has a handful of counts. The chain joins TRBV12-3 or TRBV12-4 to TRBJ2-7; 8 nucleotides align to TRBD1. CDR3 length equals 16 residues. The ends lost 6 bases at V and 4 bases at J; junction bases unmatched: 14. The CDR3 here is CASRIPRGRPVYEQYV. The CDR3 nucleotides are TGTGCCAGCAGAATACCCAGGGGGCGCCCAGTGTACGAGCAGTACGTC.

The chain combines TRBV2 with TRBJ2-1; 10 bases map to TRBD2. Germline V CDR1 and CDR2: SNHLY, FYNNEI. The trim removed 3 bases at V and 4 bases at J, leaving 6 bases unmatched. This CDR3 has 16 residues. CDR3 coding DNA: TGTGCCAGCAGTGATTTAACTAGCGGGGTTTACAATGAGCAGTTCTTC. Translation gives CASSDLTSGVYNEQFF.

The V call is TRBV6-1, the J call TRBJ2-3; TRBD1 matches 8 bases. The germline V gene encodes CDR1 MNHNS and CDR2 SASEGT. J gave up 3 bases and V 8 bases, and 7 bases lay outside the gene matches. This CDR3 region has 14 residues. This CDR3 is CASGIQGETDTQYF. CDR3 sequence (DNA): TGTGCCAGCGGGATACAGGGGGAGACAGATACGCAGTATTTT.

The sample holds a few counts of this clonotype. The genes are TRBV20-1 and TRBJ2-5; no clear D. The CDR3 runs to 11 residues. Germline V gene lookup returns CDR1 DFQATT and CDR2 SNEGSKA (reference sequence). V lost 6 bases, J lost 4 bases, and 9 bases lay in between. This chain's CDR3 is CSATGVETQYF. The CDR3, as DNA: TGCAGTGCCACGGGTGTAGAGACCCAGTACTTC.

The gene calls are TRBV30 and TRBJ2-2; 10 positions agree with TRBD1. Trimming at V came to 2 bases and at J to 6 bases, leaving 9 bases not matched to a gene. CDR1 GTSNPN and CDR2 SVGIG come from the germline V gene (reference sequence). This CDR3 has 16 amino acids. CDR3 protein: CAWSLRTGGWSGELFF. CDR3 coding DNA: TGTGCCTGGAGTCTAAGGACAGGGGGATGGTCCGGGGAGCTGTTTTTT. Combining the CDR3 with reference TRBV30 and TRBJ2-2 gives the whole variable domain SQTIHQWPATLVQPVGSPLSLECTVEGTSNPNLYWYRQAAGRGLQLLFYSVGIGQISSEVPQNLSASRPQDRQFILSSKKLLLSDSGFYLCAWSLRTGGWSGELFFGEGSRLTVL.

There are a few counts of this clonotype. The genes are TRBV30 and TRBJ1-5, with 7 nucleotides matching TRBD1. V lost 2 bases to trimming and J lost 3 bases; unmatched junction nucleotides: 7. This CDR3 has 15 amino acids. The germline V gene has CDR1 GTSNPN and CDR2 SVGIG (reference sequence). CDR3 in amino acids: CAWSPRTGTNQPQHF. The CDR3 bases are TGTGCCTGGAGTCCCAGGACAGGAACCAATCAGCCCCAGCATTTT.

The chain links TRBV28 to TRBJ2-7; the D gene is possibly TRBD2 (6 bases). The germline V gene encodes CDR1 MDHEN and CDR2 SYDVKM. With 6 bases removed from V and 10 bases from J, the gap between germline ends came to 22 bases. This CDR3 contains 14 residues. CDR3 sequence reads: CASRRRDSQSIQYV. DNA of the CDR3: TGTGCCAGCAGACGACGGGACTCCCAATCGATCCAGTACGTC.

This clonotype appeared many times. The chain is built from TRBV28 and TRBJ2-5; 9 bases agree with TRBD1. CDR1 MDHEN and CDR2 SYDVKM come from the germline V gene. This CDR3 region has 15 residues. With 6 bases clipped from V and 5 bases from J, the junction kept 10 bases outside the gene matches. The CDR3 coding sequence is TGTGCCAGCAGCCAAACACAGGGGGCTGGTGAGACCCAGTACTTC. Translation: CASSQTQGAGETQYF.

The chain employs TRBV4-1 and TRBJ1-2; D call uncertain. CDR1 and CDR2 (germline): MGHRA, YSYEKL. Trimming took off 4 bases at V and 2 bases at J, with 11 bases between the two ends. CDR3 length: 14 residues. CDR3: CASSLPGSNYGYTF. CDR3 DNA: TGCGCCAGCAGCCTTCCTGGATCAAACTATGGCTACACCTTC.

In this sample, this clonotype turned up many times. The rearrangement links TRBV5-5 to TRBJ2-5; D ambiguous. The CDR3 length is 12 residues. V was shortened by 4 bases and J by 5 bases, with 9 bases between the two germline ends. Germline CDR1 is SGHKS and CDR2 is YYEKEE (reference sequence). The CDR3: CASSPPRETQYF. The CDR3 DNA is TGTGCCAGCAGCCCCCCTCGGGAGACCCAGTACTTC. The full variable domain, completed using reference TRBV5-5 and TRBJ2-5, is DAGVTQSPTHLIKTRGQQVTLRCSPISGHKSVSWYQQVLGQGPQFIFQYYEKEERGRGNFPDRFSARQFPNYSSELNVNALLLGDSALYLCASSPPRETQYFGPGTRLLVL.

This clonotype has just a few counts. The CDR3 reads CASSQDFHPGGLASNQPQHF. Written as DNA, the CDR3 is TGTGCCAGCAGCCAAGATTTCCACCCGGGGGGCCTGGCTAGCAATCAGCCCCAGCATTTT. The chain links TRBV14 to TRBJ1-5; weak D call: TRBD1 (6 bases). This CDR3 has 20 residues. Germline V gives CDR1 SGHDN, CDR2 FVKESK. Trimming took 0 bases from V and 0 from J, leaving 21 bases between them.